This T cell receptor beta chain was identified during a study of T cell repertoires in cytomegalovirus infection. TCRdb reprocessed the reads with MiXCR, giving one entry per CDR3 protein. The sample records roughly 120,000 distinct CDR3 sequences, over 25% being singletons. This clonotype came up a few times. The antigen is undetermined. V gave up 5 bases and J gave up 5 bases, with 7 bases separating them. Germline loops: CDR1 MNHEY, CDR2 SMNVEV (reference sequence). This CDR3 comprises 12 residues. This receptor was identified in a human donor in good health (CMV status not recorded). Some clones in this sample may be carry-over from other donors' samples. This specimen consisted of CD8+ T cells from cultured PBMCs, obtained from culture after CMV antigen stimulation. The rearrangement links TRBV27 to TRBJ2-1; D gene unclear. Here the CDR3 reads CASSPLNNEQFF. The CDR3 DNA sequence: TGTGCCAGCAGTCCTCTCAACAATGAGCAGTTCTTC.